These T cell receptor beta chains were read from a single sample in a study of blood T cell repertoires in COVID-19. The repertoire was sequenced with immunoSEQ multiplex PCR; TCRdb's copy has only in-frame clones and lacks some. The sample holds approximately 150,000 clones, about 86% seen once. The sequencing input was peripheral blood. These receptors were taken from a woman older than 75 with acute or convalescent COVID-19. The CDR3 runs from the conserved cysteine through the conserved F or W. Each record gives: clone size, J gene, D gene, V gene, CDR3 DNA, CDR3 protein. The D gene is left open where the match is weak. Size is omitted from some rows. Given values are once, few, many or a class for expanded clones.

abundance: few; j_gene: TRBJ1-1; d_gene: -; v_gene: TRBV5-4; CDR3nt: TGTGCCAGCAGCCCCCAAGGCGGGTACCTCAGTGAAGCTTTCTTT; CDR3aa: CASSPQGGYLSEAFF
abundance: -; j_gene: TRBJ1-3; d_gene: -; v_gene: TRBV7-9; CDR3nt: TGTGCCATATTACCCGGCTCTGGAAACACCATATATTTT; CDR3aa: CAILPGSGNTIYF
abundance: -; j_gene: TRBJ2-3; d_gene: TRBD2; v_gene: TRBV7-2; CDR3nt: TGTGCCAGCAGCTTAGAGGGACTAGCGGGAGAGACGGGGAATACGCAGTATTTT; CDR3aa: CASSLEGLAGETGNTQYF
abundance: -; j_gene: TRBJ1-2; d_gene: TRBD1; v_gene: TRBV30; CDR3nt: TGTGCCTGGAGTCGGGACAGGCCCTATGGCTACACCTTC; CDR3aa: CAWSRDRPYGYTF
abundance: -; j_gene: TRBJ1-6; d_gene: TRBD1; v_gene: TRBV27; CDR3nt: TGTGCCAGCAGTTGGGACAGAATTAGCTCCTATAATTCACCCCTCCACTTT; CDR3aa: CASSWDRISSYNSPLHF
abundance: -; j_gene: TRBJ1-2; d_gene: TRBD1; v_gene: TRBV19; CDR3nt: TGTGCCAGTAGTATTCGAAGGACAGGGGGTGTCGGCTACACCTTC; CDR3aa: CASSIRRTGGVGYTF
abundance: -; j_gene: TRBJ1-1; d_gene: TRBD1; v_gene: TRBV18; CDR3nt: TGTGCCAGCTCAGTACAGGGGGCGAGTGGGGCCACTGAAGCTTTCTTT; CDR3aa: CASSVQGASGATEAFF
abundance: -; j_gene: TRBJ2-3; d_gene: -; v_gene: TRBV5-1; CDR3nt: TGCGCCAGCAGCTTTTCACAGGGCTCAGATACGCAGTATTTT; CDR3aa: CASSFSQGSDTQYF
abundance: -; j_gene: TRBJ1-2; d_gene: TRBD1; v_gene: TRBV7-2; CDR3nt: TGTGCCAGCAGCTTAGAGAAGGCAGGGGGCGGGTATGGCTACACCTTC; CDR3aa: CASSLEKAGGGYGYTF
abundance: -; j_gene: TRBJ2-7; d_gene: -; v_gene: TRBV6-2/TRBV6-3; CDR3nt: TGTGCCAGCAGTTACAGACAGGACGCTCGAGAGCAGTACTTC; CDR3aa: CASSYRQDAREQYF
abundance: -; j_gene: TRBJ1-2; d_gene: -; v_gene: TRBV5-4; CDR3nt: TGTGCCAGCAGCCCATTCAGGTCAACTTCCGACTATGGCTACACCTTC; CDR3aa: CASSPFRSTSDYGYTF